This TCR beta chain was sequenced for a study of T cell responses to AZD1222 COVID-19 vaccine. The V gene lost 0 bases and the J gene lost 5 bases, with 10 bases spanning the gap. In germline, CDR1 is MNHEY, CDR2 SVGEGT. CDR3 length: 14 residues. This clone was detected once. Libraries were prepared by immunoSEQ multiplex PCR; TCRdb keeps only in-frame clonotypes and omits some of them. The data hold around 130,000 clones, with 89% observed a single time. This sequence originates from an adult who received the AZD1222 COVID-19 vaccine. Sequenced here: peripheral blood, sampled 28 days after the second AZD1222 dose. This chain links TRBV6-2 or TRBV6-3 with TRBJ2-5; D is perhaps TRBD2 (7 bases). CDR3 nucleotides: TGTGCCAGCAGTTACTCTGGGGGGGCGGAGACCCAGTACTTC. It encodes CASSYSGGAETQYF.